This TCR beta chain was observed in a study of regulatory T cells in long-lasting Graves disease. Time point given: newly diagnosed GD, antithyroid drugs for less than 3 months. Making the TCR library involved RNA that had been extracted from PBMCs. Germline lookup yields CDR1 SNHLY and CDR2 FYNNEI. The V end was cut by 5 bases, the J end by 7 bases, with 14 bases between. The CDR3 covers 14 residues. With iRepertoire HTBI primers and Arm-PCR of CDR3 regions, TCR beta libraries were built. TCRdb itself ran the multiplex PCR reads through MiXCR, one entry per CDR3 protein. The profile covers under 700,000 distinct CDR3 sequences, with about 16% appearing a single time and roughly 25% taken by the ten largest. This clonotype has ten or more counts. In addition, the sample was reused for a study of T cells in Graves' hyperthyroidism and ophthalmopathy.

The receptor's source is a woman aged 35 to 59 with Graves disease. This specimen was peripheral blood mononuclear cells (PBMCs), taken at new diagnosis, from a patient treated with antithyroid drugs. The rearrangement uses TRBV2 and TRBJ2-2; TRBD2 might be the D (6 bases). The CDR3 protein is CASSFRGGSGELFF. The DNA of the CDR3 is TGTGCCAGCAGTTTTCGTGGGGGGAGCGGGGAGCTGTTTTTT.